Presented here are 21 T cell receptor beta chains from one specimen sequenced in a study of Ad26.COV2.S vaccination and SARS-CoV-2 variants. Sequencing used immunoSEQ multiplex PCR; TCRdb keeps in-frame clones, though not all of them. The sample consists of fewer than 400,000 clones, 89% of them appearing once. This sample's treatment: some 20 received Ad26.COV2.S at low or high dose, single or two shots; a few received placebo; per-sample allocation not given. Day 63 after the first vaccine or placebo injection was the time point for sampling. The source was peripheral blood, collected in a trial of Ad26.COV2.S vaccine versus placebo. All receptors come from a person aged 18-60 years who received the Ad26.COV2.S COVID-19 vaccine or a placebo.

The J gene is TRBJ2-5, the V gene TRBV9; a possible D gene is TRBD2 (5 bases). Germline V gene data show CDR1 as SGDLS and CDR2 as YYNGEE. The V and J ends lost 1 base and 2 bases respectively, with 9 bases between them. The CDR3 loop spans 14 amino acids. The CDR3 nucleotides read TGTGCCAGCAGCGTACTAGCAGAACAAGAGACCCAGTACTTC. Encoded protein: CASSVLAEQETQYF.

The V and J genes are TRBV7-9 and TRBJ2-2; 14 bases match TRBD2. Germline-derived CDR1 and CDR2 are SEHNR and FQNEAQ (reference sequence). The CDR3 is made up of 16 amino acids. Losses at the gene ends were 5 bases for V and 4 bases for J; bases not matched to a gene: 3. This CDR3 reads CASSPGLAGGTGELFF. The CDR3 bases are TGTGCCAGCAGCCCCGGACTAGCGGGAGGCACCGGGGAGCTGTTTTTT. Looking up the rest from reference TRBV7-9 and TRBJ2-2 gives the full variable domain: DTGVSQNPRHKITKRGQNVTFRCDPISEHNRLYWYRQTLGQGPEFLTYFQNEAQLEKSRLLSDRFSAERPKGSFSTLEIQRTEQGDSAMYLCASSPGLAGGTGELFFGEGSRLTVL.

The V and J genes are TRBV5-6 and TRBJ2-3; possibly TRBD2 for D (6 bases). The germline V and J ends were trimmed by 1 base and 0 bases, with 12 bases remaining between them. This CDR3 has 16 amino acids. The germline CDR1 and CDR2 sequences are SGHDT and YYEEEE. The CDR3 DNA sequence: TGTGCCAGCAGCTTGCTCCGGACTACGAGCACAGATACGCAGTATTTT. It yields the protein CASSLLRTTSTDTQYF.

The CDR3 region has the DNA TGCAGCGTTAAAACCGCTCGGAGGCTCGCCGGGGAGCTGTTTTTT. Encoded protein: CSVKTARRLAGELFF. The chain joins TRBV29-1 to TRBJ2-2; TRBD2 might be the D (5 bases). V lost 5 bases to trimming and J lost 6 bases, with 19 bases between them. CDR1 is SQVTM, CDR2 ANQGSEA, per germline. The length of the CDR3 is 15 residues.

This rearrangement joins TRBV20-1 to TRBJ2-1; D remains ambiguous. The CDR3 loop spans 11 amino acids. With 0 bases removed from V and 12 bases from J, the gap between germline ends came to 9 bases. Germline V gene data show CDR1 as DFQATT and CDR2 as SNEGSKA (reference sequence). The CDR3: CSAREARGQFF. CDR3 coding DNA: TGCAGTGCTAGAGAGGCCCGCGGGCAGTTCTTC.

In this sample, this clone turned up a few times. The chain has TRBV6-5 and TRBJ1-5; TRBD1 agrees at 7 bases. This CDR3 comprises 15 residues. Germline loops: CDR1 MNHEY, CDR2 SVGAGI. V lost 6 bases and J lost 0; bases outside the gene matches: 5. The CDR3 loop is CASSAGTDSNQPQHF. The CDR3 DNA reads as TGTGCCAGCAGCGCCGGGACAGATAGCAATCAGCCCCAGCATTTT.

This chain connects TRBV5-6 to TRBJ2-1; 13 bases are shared with TRBD2. The CDR3 totals 15 residues. CDR1 is SGHDT and CDR2 is YYEEEE in the germline V gene. Trimming at V came to 6 bases and at J to 8 bases, leaving 8 bases not matched to a gene. The CDR3 here is CASTVGLAGADEQFF. CDR3 DNA: TGTGCCAGCACCGTTGGACTAGCGGGAGCGGATGAGCAGTTCTTC.

The chain's CDR3 is CASSEGRFTDTQYF. The CDR3, as DNA: TGTGCCAGCAGTGAAGGAAGGTTTACAGATACGCAGTATTTT. The gene calls are TRBV25-1 and TRBJ2-3; D remains unclear. The CDR3 consists of 14 residues. CDR1 and CDR2 (germline): MGHDK, SYGVNS. V gave up 2 bases and J gave up 3 bases, with 9 bases separating them.

This chain joins TRBV4-1 and TRBJ2-2, with 7 bases aligning to TRBD1. Germline-derived CDR1 and CDR2 are MGHRA and YSYEKL. The CDR3 is made up of 16 amino acids. V lost 6 bases and J lost 0; bases outside the gene matches: 7. The CDR3 here is CASSPPGQSNTGELFF. In DNA form, the CDR3 reads TGCGCCAGCAGTCCTCCGGGACAGTCGAACACCGGGGAGCTGTTTTTT.

The chain combines TRBV29-1 with TRBJ2-7; D gene uncertain. The CDR3 is made up of 12 amino acids. V lost 1 base, J lost 3 bases, and 7 bases lay in between. Germline values: CDR1 SQVTM, CDR2 ANQGSEA. The CDR3 DNA follows: TGCAGCGTTGAAGTGGACGTCTACGAGCAGTACTTC. It specifies CSVEVDVYEQYF.

The V gene is TRBV5-8, the J gene TRBJ2-5, with TRBD1 matching 8 bases. The ends lost 6 bases at V and 4 bases at J; junction bases unmatched: 5. CDR1 SGHTS and CDR2 YDEGEE come from the germline V gene. This CDR3 contains 13 residues. For the CDR3, the DNA is TGTGCCAGCAACCAGGGGGCTGGAGAGACCCAGTACTTC. It translates to CASNQGAGETQYF.

The CDR3 here is CASTPHPSGSGADTQYF. CDR3 nucleotides: TGTGCCAGCACCCCTCATCCCAGCGGGAGTGGGGCAGATACGCAGTATTTT. The chain uses TRBV6-2 or TRBV6-3 and TRBJ2-3; 8 bases agree with TRBD2. The trim removed 7 bases at V and 4 bases at J, leaving 16 bases unmatched. The CDR3 is 17 residues long. In germline, CDR1 is MNHEY, CDR2 SVGEGT.

J is TRBJ2-7 and V is TRBV28; 7 bases match TRBD1. Germline lookup yields CDR1 MDHEN and CDR2 SYDVKM. Losses at the gene ends were 2 bases for V and 4 bases for J; bases not matched to a gene: 8. The CDR3 is 15 residues long. Here the CDR3 reads CASSLNGRGKYEQYF. The CDR3 DNA sequence: TGTGCCAGCAGTTTAAATGGCAGGGGGAAGTACGAGCAGTACTTC.

This clone was observed once. The V gene is TRBV6-5, the J gene TRBJ1-3; no clear D gene. There are 11 residues in the CDR3. Germline assignment: CDR1 MNHEY and CDR2 SVGAGI. V was shortened by 8 bases and J by 11 bases, with 13 bases between the two germline ends. CDR3 nucleotide sequence: TGTGCCAGCGGCCAGCCCGGGGCCATATATTTT. Amino acids: CASGQPGAIYF.

This sequence joins TRBV11-3 and TRBJ2-7; 9 bases match TRBD2. CDR1 and CDR2 (germline): SGHNT, YENEEA. The CDR3 runs 14 residues. V was clipped by 4 bases and J by 1 base; unmatched bases: 2. CDR3: CASSYSGSSYEQYF. The CDR3 DNA follows: TGTGCCAGCAGCTATAGCGGGAGTTCCTACGAGCAGTACTTC.

The chain recombines TRBV15 with TRBJ1-1; D ambiguous. CDR3 length: 14 residues. The germline V gene has CDR1 LNHNV and CDR2 YYDKDF (reference sequence). V was trimmed by 3 bases and J by 4 bases, leaving 12 bases between them. The CDR3 protein is CATSSGSSGTEAFF. The CDR3 nucleotides read TGTGCCACCAGCAGCGGGTCCTCGGGCACTGAAGCTTTCTTT.

V is TRBV28 and J is TRBJ2-7; 7 nucleotides line up with TRBD1. The CDR3 sequence is 13 residues long. The trim removed 6 bases at V and 2 bases at J, leaving 4 bases unmatched. CDR1 MDHEN and CDR2 SYDVKM come from the germline V gene. This CDR3 reads CASSRQGTYEQYF. The CDR3 bases are TGTGCCAGCAGCCGACAGGGCACCTACGAGCAGTACTTC.

This rearrangement joins TRBV4-3 to TRBJ1-2; maybe TRBD1 (6 bases). Germline V gene sequence: CDR1 LGHNA, CDR2 YSLEER. V was trimmed by 4 bases and J by 3 bases, leaving 24 bases between them. CDR3 length: 18 amino acids. CDR3 DNA sequence: TGCGCCAGCAGCCCTAAAGCATCGGGGGGGCGAGCTTACTATGGCTACACCTTC. Amino acids: CASSPKASGGRAYYGYTF.

The gene calls are TRBV19 and TRBJ2-1; D is tentatively TRBD1 or TRBD2 (6 bases each). The V gene's germline CDR1 is LNHDA and CDR2 SQIVND (reference sequence). This CDR3 has 13 residues. Trimming removed 3 bases from V and 9 bases from J, with 12 bases in between. The CDR3 sequence: CASSMPGGIEQFF. The CDR3 nucleotides read TGTGCCAGTAGTATGCCCGGGGGCATTGAGCAGTTCTTC.

This chain connects TRBV5-5 to TRBJ2-7, with D unresolved. The CDR3 covers 12 residues. Germline-derived CDR1 and CDR2 are SGHKS and YYEKEE (reference sequence). The ends were cut back, 2 bases at V and 3 bases at J, with 6 bases in the middle. CDR3 protein: CASSFFDYEQYF. CDR3 DNA: TGTGCCAGCAGCTTTTTCGACTACGAGCAGTACTTC.

V gene TRBV10-3 combines with J gene TRBJ2-1; the D gene is possibly TRBD1 (6 bases). Germline V gene lookup returns CDR1 ENHRY and CDR2 SYGVKD. The CDR3 consists of 17 residues. V shed 0 bases and J shed 6 bases, with 18 bases lying between them. The CDR3 nucleotides read TGTGCCATCAGTGAGTCGGGTGGCAGGGGATCGGGCAATGAGCAGTTCTTC. Translated, it gives CAISESGGRGSGNEQFF.